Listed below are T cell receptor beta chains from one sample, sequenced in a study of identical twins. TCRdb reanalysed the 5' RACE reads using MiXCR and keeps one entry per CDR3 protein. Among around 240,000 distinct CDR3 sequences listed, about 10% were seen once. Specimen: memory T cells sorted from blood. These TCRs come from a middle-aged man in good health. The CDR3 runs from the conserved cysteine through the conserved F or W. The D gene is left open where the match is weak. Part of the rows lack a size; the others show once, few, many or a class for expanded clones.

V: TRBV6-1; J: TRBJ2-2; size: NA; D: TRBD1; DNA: TGTGCCAGCAGCGCTCCTTGGGGACAGGGTAATACCGGGGAGCTGTTTTTT; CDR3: CASSAPWGQGNTGELFF
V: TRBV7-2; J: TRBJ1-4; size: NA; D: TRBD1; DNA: TGTGCCAGCAGCCCAGACAGGGTTGCAACTAATGAAAAACTGTTTTTT; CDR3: CASSPDRVATNEKLFF
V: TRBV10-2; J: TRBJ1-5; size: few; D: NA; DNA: TGCGCCAGCAGTGTAGTGGCAGACAATCAGCCCCAGCATTTT; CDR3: CASSVVADNQPQHF
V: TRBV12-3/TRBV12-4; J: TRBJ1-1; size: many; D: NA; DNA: TGTGCCAGCAGTTTGGGAACGTGGGGCAGGGCGAACACTGAAGCTTTCTTT; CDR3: CASSLGTWGRANTEAFF
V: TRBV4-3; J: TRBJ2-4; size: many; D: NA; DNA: TGCGCCAGCAGCCAAGATCGTGACCAGGACATTCAGTACTTC; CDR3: CASSQDRDQDIQYF
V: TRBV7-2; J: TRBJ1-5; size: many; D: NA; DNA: TGTGCCAGCAGCTTAGTTGGATCCGATCAGCCCCAGCATTTT; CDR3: CASSLVGSDQPQHF
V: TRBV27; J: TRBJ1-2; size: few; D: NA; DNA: TGTGCCAGCAGTTCTCCCCTGGGAGGCTACACCTTC; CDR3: CASSSPLGGYTF
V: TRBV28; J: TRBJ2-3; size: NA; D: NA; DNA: TGTGCCAGTTTGAGCGGCCACACAGATACGCAGTATTTT; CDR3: CASLSGHTDTQYF
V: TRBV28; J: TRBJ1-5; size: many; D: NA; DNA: TGTGCCACCGACCGGGATAGCAATCAGCCCCAGCATTTT; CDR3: CATDRDSNQPQHF
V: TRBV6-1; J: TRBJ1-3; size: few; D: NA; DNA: TGTGCCAGCAGTCCTACAGGGTATCGAGGAAACACCATATATTTT; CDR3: CASSPTGYRGNTIYF
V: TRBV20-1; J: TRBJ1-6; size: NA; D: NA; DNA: TGCAGTGCTAGAGATCTCGAGGACTGGGTTAATTCACCCCTCCACTTT; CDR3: CSARDLEDWVNSPLHF
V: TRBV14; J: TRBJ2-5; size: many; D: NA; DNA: TGTGCCAGCAGCCCTCTCGACGGGACCCAGTACTTC; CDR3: CASSPLDGTQYF
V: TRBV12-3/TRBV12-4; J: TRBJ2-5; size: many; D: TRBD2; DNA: TGTGCCAGCAGTCCAGGACTAGCGGGACTTCCTCTACAAGAGACCCAGTACTTC; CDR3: CASSPGLAGLPLQETQYF
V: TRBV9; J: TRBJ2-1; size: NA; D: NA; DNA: TGTGCCAGCAGCAAGACAGGGGAGGGCTACAATGAGCAGTTCTTC; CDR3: CASSKTGEGYNEQFF
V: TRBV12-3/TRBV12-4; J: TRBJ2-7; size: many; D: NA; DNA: TGTGCCAGCAGTTTTATGGGACGGACCGCGTCCGAGCAGTACTTC; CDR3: CASSFMGRTASEQYF
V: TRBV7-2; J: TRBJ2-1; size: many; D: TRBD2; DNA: TGTGCCAGCAGCTCCACCCCGGGACTAGCGGGAAGACCTAGCTCCTACAATGAGCAGTTCTTC; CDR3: CASSSTPGLAGRPSSYNEQFF
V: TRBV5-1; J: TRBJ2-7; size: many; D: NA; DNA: TGCGCCAGCAGCTTAGCGAGCGGTTTGAGCTCCTACGAGCAGTACTTC; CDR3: CASSLASGLSSYEQYF
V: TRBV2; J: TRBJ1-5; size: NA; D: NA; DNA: TGTGCCAGCAGTCGAGACTTGGGGTACAATCAGCCCCAGCATTTT; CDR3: CASSRDLGYNQPQHF
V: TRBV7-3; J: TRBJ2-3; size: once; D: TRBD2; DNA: TGTGCCAGCAGCCCGGGGGGACTAGCGGGAGCGATGACAGATACGCAGTATTTT; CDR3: CASSPGGLAGAMTDTQYF
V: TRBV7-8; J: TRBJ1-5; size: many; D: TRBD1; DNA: TGTGCCAGCAGCTTAGGGACAGGGAGCAATCAGCCCCAGCATTTT; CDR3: CASSLGTGSNQPQHF
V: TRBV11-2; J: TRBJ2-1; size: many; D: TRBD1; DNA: TGTGCCAGCAGCTTAGTTTTCGGACAGGGGGCTTACGAGCAGTTCTTC; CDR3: CASSLVFGQGAYEQFF
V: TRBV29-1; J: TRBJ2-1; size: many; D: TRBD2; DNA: TGCAGCGGGGGGGGCAATGAGCAGTTCTTC; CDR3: CSGGGNEQFF
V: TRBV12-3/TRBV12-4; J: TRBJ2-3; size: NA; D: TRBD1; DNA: TGTGCCAGCAGTTTTGGACAGGGGGCGGCAGATACGCAGTATTTT; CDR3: CASSFGQGAADTQYF
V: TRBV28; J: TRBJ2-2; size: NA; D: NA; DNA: TGTGCCAGCAGCCACTCCAAGGGGGGGGGCTCTGGCGGGGAGCTGTTTTTT; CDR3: CASSHSKGGGSGGELFF
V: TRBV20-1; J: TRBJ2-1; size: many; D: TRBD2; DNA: TGCAGTGCTAGAGATCTAGCGGGTGACAATGAGCAGTTCTTC; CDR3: CSARDLAGDNEQFF
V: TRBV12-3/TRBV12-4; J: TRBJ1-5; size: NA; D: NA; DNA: TGTGCCAGCAGCCCCTATCTGGGTCAGCCCCAGCATTTT; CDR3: CASSPYLGQPQHF
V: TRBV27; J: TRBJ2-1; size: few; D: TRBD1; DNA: TGTGCCAGCAGACTTCACAGGGGGCTTTCTTACAATGAGCAGTTCTTC; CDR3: CASRLHRGLSYNEQFF